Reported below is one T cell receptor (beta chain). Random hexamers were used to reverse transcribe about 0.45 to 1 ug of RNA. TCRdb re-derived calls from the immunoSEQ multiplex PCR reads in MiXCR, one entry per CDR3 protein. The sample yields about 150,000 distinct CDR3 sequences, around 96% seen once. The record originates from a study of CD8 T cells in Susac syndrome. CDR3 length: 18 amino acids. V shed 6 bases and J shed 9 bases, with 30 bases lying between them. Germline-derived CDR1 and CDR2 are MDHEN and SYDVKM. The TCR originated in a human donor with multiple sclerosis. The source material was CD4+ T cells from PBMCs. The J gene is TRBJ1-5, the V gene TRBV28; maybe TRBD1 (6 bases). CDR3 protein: CASSLVKVNRAPIWPQHF. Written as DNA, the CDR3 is TGTGCCAGCAGCCTAGTAAAAGTGAACAGGGCCCCTATCTGGCCCCAGCATTTT.